The 26 T cell receptor beta chains in this list originate from one sample, sequenced in a study of human T cells and chemical hapten exposure. Time point here: patch test 2, 6 weeks after DPC sensitization. As for treatment: therapeutic diphenylcyclopropenone sensitization with weekly scalp DPC. TCRdb fed the RACE reads into MiXCR, producing one record per CDR3 protein. The sample records nearly 55,000 distinct CDR3 sequences, about 10% being singletons. The specimen was whole blood, collected in connection with sensitization to the hapten diphenylcyclopropenone (DPC). These receptors originate from a woman in her forties or fifties with alopecia areata. Some clones in this sample may be carry-over from other donors' samples.

In this sample, this clonotype turned up many times. This sequence joins TRBV7-9 and TRBJ2-3; D is possibly TRBD1 (5 bases). V was trimmed by 4 bases and J by 0 bases, leaving 8 bases between them. CDR1 is SEHNR, CDR2 FQNEAQ, per germline (reference sequence). The CDR3 contains 14 residues. The CDR3 DNA follows: TGTGCCAGCAGCTGGCGGACAAGCACAGATACGCAGTATTTT. Protein: CASSWRTSTDTQYF.

This clonotype has ten or more counts. The chain employs TRBV18 and TRBJ2-7, with a tentative D call TRBD1 (6 bases). With 2 bases removed from V and 2 bases from J, the gap between germline ends came to 13 bases. CDR1 KGHSH and CDR2 LQKENI come from the germline V gene. The CDR3 sequence is 15 residues long. The CDR3 reads CASSPDDRSPYEQYF. Written as DNA, the CDR3 is TGTGCCAGCTCACCAGACGACAGGAGCCCCTACGAGCAGTACTTC.

The chain links TRBV4-3 to TRBJ2-5; 7 nucleotides align to TRBD1. Losses at the gene ends were 0 bases for V and 1 base for J; bases not matched to a gene: 5. The V gene's germline CDR1 is LGHNA and CDR2 YSLEER. This CDR3 has 16 residues. For the CDR3, the DNA is TGCGCCAGCAGCCAAGATATTGGGGACAGCCAAGAGACCCAGTACTTC. It is translated as CASSQDIGDSQETQYF.

In its sample, this clonotype was seen a few times. The gene calls are TRBV11-2 and TRBJ2-3, with D perhaps TRBD2 (5 bases). Germline values: CDR1 SGHAT, CDR2 FQNNGV. The V and J ends lost 5 bases and 4 bases respectively, with 16 bases between them. The CDR3 runs to 15 residues. CDR3 coding DNA: TGTGCCAGCAGCCCCTTTGGAGAGGGTGCAGATACGCAGTATTTT. Its protein product is CASSPFGEGADTQYF.

This clonotype was picked up a small number of times. The gene calls are TRBV18 and TRBJ1-2; 7 bases match TRBD1. Germline CDR1 is KGHSH and CDR2 is LQKENI. This CDR3 is 14 amino acids long. Trimming cost V 5 bases and J 4 bases; bases outside gene matches: 7. The CDR3 DNA is TGTGCCAGCTCAACACAGGGGACTGGCTATGGCTACACCTTC. Residues: CASSTQGTGYGYTF.

The CDR3 coding sequence is TGTGCCAGCAGTTGGGACAGAAGCTCTGGAAACACCATATATTTT. This codes for CASSWDRSSGNTIYF. This sequence joins TRBV7-2 and TRBJ1-3, with 7 bases identical to TRBD1. V dropped 6 bases and J dropped 0; count of bases not matched to a gene: 5. The CDR3 covers 15 residues. Germline V gene lookup returns CDR1 SGHTA and CDR2 FQGNSA.

The rearrangement uses TRBV11-2 and TRBJ2-7; a possible D gene is TRBD1 (6 bases). The length of the CDR3 is 13 residues. V lost 1 base and J lost 4, with 8 bases in between. CDR1 and CDR2 (germline): SGHAT, FQNNGV. CDR3 DNA: TGTGCCAGCAGCTTAGGGGACAAGTACGAGCAGTACTTC. Protein sequence: CASSLGDKYEQYF. The variable domain in full, with the rest retrieved from reference TRBV11-2 and TRBJ2-7, is EAGVAQSPRYKIIEKRQSVAFWCNPISGHATLYWYQQILGQGPKLLIQFQNNGVVDDSQLPKDRFSAERLKGVDSTLKIQPAKLEDSAVYLCASSLGDKYEQYFGPGTRLTVT.

This clonotype showed up many times. V is TRBV9 and J is TRBJ2-1; 8 bases are a match to TRBD2. The CDR3 runs to 19 residues. CDR1 and CDR2 from the germline V gene are SGDLS and YYNGEE. J was trimmed by 0 bases and V by 3 bases; bases with no gene match: 14. As DNA, the CDR3 is TGTGCCAGCAGCGCAGGGACTAGATCACCGGTTCGCTCCTACAATGAGCAGTTCTTC. Residues: CASSAGTRSPVRSYNEQFF.

This clonotype has only a few counts. V gene TRBV29-1 combines with J gene TRBJ2-1, with unresolved D. Germline assignment: CDR1 SQVTM and CDR2 ANQGSEA. The ends were cut back, 4 bases at V and 6 bases at J, with 13 bases in the middle. The CDR3 contains 13 residues. The CDR3 DNA sequence: TGCAGCGTTGCGGTAGCCCGCAGCAATGAGCAGTTCTTC. Amino acids: CSVAVARSNEQFF.

The V gene is TRBV28, the J gene TRBJ2-3, with 10 bases fitting TRBD2. V shed 2 bases, J shed 0 bases, and the junction held 5 bases outside the gene matches. Per the germline V gene, CDR1 is MDHEN and CDR2 is SYDVKM. The CDR3 contains 17 residues. The CDR3 DNA reads as TGTGCCAGCAGTTTAAGGACTAGCGGAGTTAGCACAGATACGCAGTATTTT. It codes for CASSLRTSGVSTDTQYF.

This clonotype appeared a few times. The rearrangement joins TRBV20-1 to TRBJ1-6; maybe TRBD1 (6 bases). CDR3 length: 16 residues. V dropped 1 base and J dropped 8 bases, with 18 bases sitting between them. The germline CDR1 and CDR2 sequences are DFQATT and SNEGSKA (reference sequence). CDR3 loop: CSARVGQGLWYSPLHF. CDR3 DNA: TGCAGTGCTAGAGTGGGGCAGGGGCTGTGGTATTCACCCCTCCACTTT.

The chain is built from TRBV5-1 and TRBJ1-1; no definite D call. The germline CDR1 and CDR2 sequences are SGHRS and YFSETQ. Trimming cost V 2 bases and J 4 bases, with 9 bases left between them. The length of the CDR3 is 13 residues. CDR3 DNA: TGCGCCAGCAGCTTCCGCCTGGGCACTGAAGCTTTCTTT. Translation: CASSFRLGTEAFF.

This clonotype was found many times. The chain links TRBV19 to TRBJ1-1, with D perhaps TRBD1 (5 bases). The germline V gene has CDR1 LNHDA and CDR2 SQIVND (reference sequence). Trimming shortened V by 7 bases and J by 4 bases, and 16 bases separated the two germline ends. The CDR3 is made up of 14 amino acids. The CDR3 is CASTSRGRRTEAFF. The CDR3, as DNA: TGTGCCAGTACAAGCCGGGGCCGACGCACTGAAGCTTTCTTT.

The chain uses TRBV28 and TRBJ2-7; D is ambiguous. Germline CDR1 reads MDHEN; CDR2 reads SYDVKM. Trimming stripped 5 bases from V and 7 bases from J, with 6 bases between. The length of the CDR3 is 10 residues. This chain's CDR3 is CASSHEEQYF. CDR3 DNA: TGTGCCAGCAGTCATGAGGAGCAGTACTTC.

The chain carries TRBV6-2 or TRBV6-3 and TRBJ1-5, with D tentatively TRBD1 (6 bases). The germline CDR1 and CDR2 sequences are MNHEY and SVGEGT. V lost 2 bases, J lost 6 bases, and 14 bases lay in between. CDR3 size: 15 residues. CDR3 sequence (DNA): TGTGCCAGCAGTTACCGAACAGGGTTGGGTCAGCCCCAGCATTTT. It yields the protein CASSYRTGLGQPQHF.

The V gene is TRBV29-1, the J gene TRBJ1-1, with 7 bases that match TRBD1. The junction had 8 bases not matched to a gene; V was cut back by 5 bases and J by 2 bases. Germline lookup yields CDR1 SQVTM and CDR2 ANQGSEA. The CDR3 spans 14 residues. The CDR3 DNA follows: TGCAGCGTTCGGGCAGGGGGGCATAACACTGAAGCTTTCTTT. This gives the protein CSVRAGGHNTEAFF. Supplemented by reference TRBV29-1 and TRBJ1-1, the full variable domain reads SAVISQKPSRDICQRGTSLTIQCQVDSQVTMMFWYRQQPGQSLTLIATANQGSEATYESGFVIDKFPISRPNLTFSTLTVSNMSPEDSSIYLCSVRAGGHNTEAFFGQGTRLTVV.

The rearrangement uses TRBV7-9 and TRBJ1-1; D not resolved. The CDR3 runs to 13 residues. Germline lookup yields CDR1 SEHNR and CDR2 FQNEAQ (reference sequence). The ends were cut back, 1 base at V and 1 base at J, with 4 bases in the middle. The CDR3 region is CASSLEQNTEAFF. The CDR3 region has the DNA TGTGCCAGCAGCTTAGAACAGAACACTGAAGCTTTCTTT. Drawing the rest from reference TRBV7-9 and TRBJ1-1, the complete variable domain is DTGVSQNPRHKITKRGQNVTFRCDPISEHNRLYWYRQTLGQGPEFLTYFQNEAQLEKSRLLSDRFSAERPKGSFSTLEIQRTEQGDSAMYLCASSLEQNTEAFFGQGTRLTVV.

V is TRBV28 and J is TRBJ2-3; 7 positions agree with TRBD1. The J segment lost 2 bases and the V segment lost 5 bases, leaving 10 bases of the junction unmatched. The germline gives CDR1 MDHEN, CDR2 SYDVKM. The CDR3 spans 16 residues. This chain's CDR3 is CASSAPGQSITDTQYF. CDR3 nucleotides: TGTGCCAGCAGTGCCCCGGGACAGTCCATCACAGATACGCAGTATTTT. The whole variable domain, filled in from reference TRBV28 and TRBJ2-3, reads DVKVTQSSRYLVKRTGEKVFLECVQDMDHENMFWYRQDPGLGLRLIYFSYDVKMKEKGDIPEGYSVSREKKERFSLILESASTNQTSMYLCASSAPGQSITDTQYFGPGTRLTVL.

The J gene is TRBJ2-1, the V gene TRBV24-1; D call uncertain. The CDR3 sequence is 13 residues long. CDR1 and CDR2 from the germline V gene are KGHDR and SFDVKD. The V end was cut by 7 bases, the J end by 6 bases, with 12 bases between. CDR3 protein: CATSATRFNEQFF. CDR3 bases: TGTGCCACCAGCGCGACCCGGTTCAATGAGCAGTTCTTC.

The genes are TRBV18 and TRBJ1-1; no definite D call. CDR3 length equals 13 residues. The V end was cut by 6 bases, the J end by 2 bases, with 10 bases between. Germline V gives CDR1 KGHSH, CDR2 LQKENI. The CDR3 sequence: CASSTQENTEAFF. CDR3 nucleotides: TGTGCCAGCTCTACCCAGGAAAACACTGAAGCTTTCTTT.

The sample holds many counts of this clonotype. As DNA, the CDR3 is TGTGCCAGCAGTGCCCCGCGGGGTAGCTCCTACGAGCAGTACTTC. Protein product: CASSAPRGSSYEQYF. This sequence joins TRBV28 and TRBJ2-7; possibly TRBD2 for D (6 bases). This CDR3 spans 15 amino acids. The germline V gene has CDR1 MDHEN and CDR2 SYDVKM. V lost 5 bases, J lost 0 bases, and 14 bases lay in between.

The chain joins TRBV11-2 to TRBJ2-3; D gene uncertain. Trimming stripped 4 bases from V and 7 bases from J, with 15 bases between. This CDR3 contains 14 residues. CDR1 is SGHAT, CDR2 FQNNGV, per germline. CDR3 amino acids: CASSSSSSGYTQYF. DNA for the CDR3: TGTGCCAGCAGCTCCTCAAGTTCGGGCTATACGCAGTATTTT.

The chain is built from TRBV7-6 and TRBJ2-1, with D tentatively TRBD2 (7 bases). V gave up 5 bases and J gave up 9 bases, with 14 bases separating them. This CDR3 comprises 13 residues. Germline values: CDR1 SGHVS, CDR2 FNYEAQ. CDR3 DNA: TGTGCCAGCAGCCCCCGGGGGGCAGGTGAGCAGTTCTTC. Protein product: CASSPRGAGEQFF.

The chain combines TRBV7-2 with TRBJ2-3, with 9 bases matching TRBD1. Germline values: CDR1 SGHTA, CDR2 FQGNSA. V was pared by 3 bases and J by 3 bases, with 10 bases of the junction left unmatched. The CDR3 runs 17 residues. The CDR3 loop is CASSFGWVGQGTDTQYF. For the CDR3, the DNA is TGTGCCAGCAGCTTTGGCTGGGTGGGACAGGGAACAGATACGCAGTATTTT.

The rearrangement links TRBV20-1 to TRBJ1-5, with 7 bases aligning to TRBD1. CDR1 DFQATT and CDR2 SNEGSKA come from the germline V gene (reference sequence). V lost 3 bases, J lost 2 bases, and 10 bases stayed unmatched. CDR3 length equals 16 residues. The CDR3, as DNA: TGCAGTGCTAGGGCGCAGACAGGGAGTGGCAATCAGCCCCAGCATTTT. This encodes CSARAQTGSGNQPQHF.

The rearrangement uses TRBV2 and TRBJ2-7; no clear D gene. This CDR3 has 12 residues. Looked up from germline, CDR1 is SNHLY and CDR2 is FYNNEI. V lost 7 bases to trimming and J lost 5 bases, with 12 bases between them. The CDR3 DNA reads TGTGCCAGCAAACTCGAGGCCCACGAGCAGTACTTC. Translated: CASKLEAHEQYF. The full variable domain, with the rest looked up from reference TRBV2 and TRBJ2-7, is EPEVTQTPSHQVTQMGQEVILRCVPISNHLYFYWYRQILGQKVEFLVSFYNNEISEKSEIFDDQFSVERPDGSNFTLKIRSTKLEDSAMYFCASKLEAHEQYFGPGTRLTVT.